The 28 T cell receptor beta chains below all came from one sample that was sequenced in a study of PD-1 blockade in classical Hodgkin lymphoma. All trial patients relapsed after autologous stem cell transplantation. Repertoires were generated with immunoSEQ multiplex PCR, while TCRdb's copy carries only in-frame clones and drops some. The sample has more than 50,000 clones; 71% are singletons. The source was peripheral blood mononuclear cells (PBMCs), collected before the second cycle of nivolumab. Every receptor here comes from a human donor with classical Hodgkin lymphoma.

The CDR3, as DNA: TGTGCCAGCAGCCCCGAAGCGGGACAGAACACCGGGGAGCTGTTTTTT. It is translated as CASSPEAGQNTGELFF. J is TRBJ2-2 and V is TRBV7-9; possibly TRBD2 for D (7 bases). Germline V CDR1 and CDR2: SEHNR, FQNEAQ (reference sequence). This CDR3 region has 16 residues. Trimming shortened V by 5 bases and J by 1 base, and 14 bases separated the two germline ends.

The chain carries TRBV9 and TRBJ2-5; 7 nucleotides align to TRBD2. Trimming removed 3 bases from V and 3 bases from J; junction bases left unmatched: 5. This CDR3 is built from 14 residues. Germline V gene lookup returns CDR1 SGDLS and CDR2 YYNGEE. As DNA, the CDR3 is TGTGCCAGCAGCGCTAGCGGAGCAAAAGAGACCCAGTACTTC. Translating it yields CASSASGAKETQYF.

This chain links TRBV30 with TRBJ1-1; 9 bases align to TRBD1. The CDR3 is 16 amino acids. The germline V gene encodes CDR1 GTSNPN and CDR2 SVGIG (reference sequence). Trimming at V came to 3 bases and at J to 2 bases, leaving 10 bases not matched to a gene. CDR3 in amino acids: CAWSAGTGSGNTEAFF. The CDR3 coding sequence is TGTGCCTGGAGCGCCGGGACAGGGAGTGGAAACACTGAAGCTTTCTTT.

The V call is TRBV6-1, the J call TRBJ1-5; D is unclear. The CDR3 sequence is 11 residues long. The germline V and J ends were trimmed by 8 bases and 4 bases, with 6 bases remaining between them. CDR1 is MNHNS and CDR2 is SASEGT in the germline V gene. The CDR3 is CASQENQPQHF. The DNA for the CDR3 is TGTGCCAGCCAGGAGAATCAGCCCCAGCATTTT.

This sequence joins TRBV2 and TRBJ1-3; perhaps TRBD1 as D (5 bases). The CDR3 sequence is 13 residues long. V was pared by 5 bases and J by 8 bases, with 13 bases between. Germline V gives CDR1 SNHLY, CDR2 FYNNEI. CDR3 in DNA: TGTGCCAGCAGTTATACCGGGACCTACACCATATATTTT. It yields the protein CASSYTGTYTIYF.

This clone has only a few counts. The chain uses TRBV9 and TRBJ2-7, with D possibly matching TRBD1 (5 bases). This CDR3 is built from 14 residues. The V end lost 0 bases, the J end lost 3 bases, and 10 bases lay between the germline ends. CDR1 is SGDLS, CDR2 YYNGEE, per germline. The CDR3 reads CASSVDFTGYEQYF. The CDR3 DNA sequence: TGTGCCAGCAGCGTAGACTTTACAGGCTACGAGCAGTACTTC.

This clone was picked up a small number of times. The rearrangement links TRBV7-3 to TRBJ2-1, with unresolved D. The CDR3 loop spans 17 amino acids. Trimming shortened V by 5 bases and J by 0 bases, and 17 bases separated the two germline ends. Germline CDR1 and CDR2: SGHTA and FQGTGA. The CDR3 loop is CASSPRGEWGSYNEQFF. DNA for the CDR3: TGTGCCAGCAGCCCCCGCGGCGAGTGGGGCTCCTACAATGAGCAGTTCTTC.

This clone was detected a few times. The genes are TRBV25-1 and TRBJ2-1, with TRBD2 as a possible D gene (6 bases). There are 17 residues in the CDR3. Germline lookup yields CDR1 MGHDK and CDR2 SYGVNS. V lost 3 bases, J lost 5 bases, and 20 bases lay in between. CDR3 sequence (DNA): TGTGCCAGCAGTGACTTCCTACTGGGACTGCCAAACAATGAGCAGTTCTTC. Residues: CASSDFLLGLPNNEQFF.

This clone was counted many times. The V call is TRBV30, the J call TRBJ2-7, with TRBD2 identical over 9 bases. The germline CDR1 and CDR2 sequences are GTSNPN and SVGIG (reference sequence). Trimming removed 0 bases from V and 0 bases from J; junction bases left unmatched: 15. The CDR3 is 19 residues long. The chain's CDR3 is CAWSVSVEREATLSYEQYF. CDR3 coding DNA: TGTGCCTGGAGTGTGTCGGTTGAGCGGGAGGCCACACTCTCCTACGAGCAGTACTTC.

The chain carries TRBV28 and TRBJ2-1; 7 bases agree with TRBD2. This CDR3 has 15 residues. Germline V lookup: CDR1 MDHEN, CDR2 SYDVKM. V gave up 6 bases and J gave up 4 bases; unmatched junction bases: 9. This CDR3 is CASRFLAGEYNEQFF. The CDR3 bases are TGTGCCAGCAGGTTCCTCGCGGGGGAGTACAATGAGCAGTTCTTC.

The chain combines TRBV6-5 with TRBJ2-3, with D perhaps given as TRBD1 or TRBD2 (6 bases each). The CDR3 runs to 15 residues. Trimming took off 0 bases at V and 4 bases at J, with 11 bases between the two ends. Germline CDR1 reads MNHEY; CDR2 reads SVGAGI. CDR3 nucleotides: TGTGCCAGCAGTTACTCGTGGGGGGCTTCAGATACGCAGTATTTT. It is translated as CASSYSWGASDTQYF.

This chain links TRBV21-1 with TRBJ2-1. TRBV21-1 is designated a pseudogene. The CDR3 is 12 residues long. The CDR3 spells CASSNPYNEQFF. The CDR3 DNA reads TGTGCCAGCAGCAACCCCTACAATGAGCAGTTCTTC.

J is TRBJ1-6 and V is TRBV9; D gene ambiguous. There are 15 residues in the CDR3. Trimming stripped 0 bases from V and 10 bases from J, with 14 bases between. Germline CDR1 SGDLS, CDR2 YYNGEE. CDR3 nucleotides: TGTGCCAGCAGCGTAGGGACGGAAGCAAGCTCACCCCTCCACTTT. The encoded protein is CASSVGTEASSPLHF.

The rearrangement uses TRBV7-9 and TRBJ1-2, with D unresolved. Germline V CDR1 and CDR2: SEHNR, FQNEAQ (reference sequence). The CDR3 extends over 14 amino acids. Trimming stripped 5 bases from V and 1 base from J, with 11 bases between. The CDR3 protein is CASSPDNGNYGYTF. As DNA, the CDR3 is TGTGCCAGCAGCCCCGACAACGGTAACTATGGCTACACCTTC.

The rearrangement uses TRBV7-9 and TRBJ2-2; D possibly corresponds to TRBD2 (6 bases). From germline, CDR1 is SEHNR and CDR2 FQNEAQ (reference sequence). The length of the CDR3 is 13 residues. V shed 10 bases and J shed 4 bases, with 13 bases lying between them. CDR3 nucleotide sequence: TGTGCCACGGACTACTTAGGCACCGGGGAGCTGTTTTTT. This codes for CATDYLGTGELFF.

J is TRBJ2-2 and V is TRBV25-1; a possible D gene is TRBD2 (5 bases). V was shortened by 5 bases and J by 9 bases, with 10 bases between the two germline ends. The germline V gene encodes CDR1 MGHDK and CDR2 SYGVNS. The CDR3 covers 12 residues. Written as DNA, the CDR3 is TGTGCCAGCAGTACCATAGCGAGGGAGCTGTTTTTT. Its translation is CASSTIARELFF.

This chain uses TRBV5-5 with TRBJ1-1, with TRBD1 as a possible D gene (5 bases). The CDR3 covers 15 residues. With 4 bases removed from V and 4 bases from J, the gap between germline ends came to 17 bases. Germline loops: CDR1 SGHKS, CDR2 YYEKEE (reference sequence). The CDR3 spells CASSQGLQGGTEAFF. The CDR3 DNA is TGTGCCAGCAGCCAAGGCCTCCAGGGTGGCACTGAAGCTTTCTTT.

This rearrangement joins TRBV11-2 to TRBJ1-1, with no clear D. Germline CDR1 reads SGHAT; CDR2 reads FQNNGV. There are 13 residues in the CDR3. Between the trimmed V and J ends, which lost 2 bases and 0 bases, there was a span of 4 bases. For the CDR3, the DNA is TGTGCCAGCAGCTTAATAATGAACACTGAAGCTTTCTTT. It yields the protein CASSLIMNTEAFF.

This clone appeared a single time. V is TRBV27 and J is TRBJ2-7; perhaps TRBD2 as D (5 bases). V lost 3 bases, J lost 6 bases, and 15 bases lay in between. This CDR3 is 14 amino acids long. The germline V gene has CDR1 MNHEY and CDR2 SMNVEV (reference sequence). The CDR3 region has the DNA TGTGCCAGCAGTTTGGGGAAAGGAGGACGCGAGCAGTACTTC. As protein: CASSLGKGGREQYF.

The V call is TRBV19, the J call TRBJ1-2, with D hard to call. Germline CDR1 and CDR2: LNHDA and SQIVND (reference sequence). The length of the CDR3 is 13 residues. The germline V and J ends were trimmed by 3 bases and 4 bases, with 9 bases remaining between them. The CDR3 loop is CASSIKERYGYTF. As DNA, the CDR3 is TGTGCCAGTAGTATCAAGGAGCGCTATGGCTACACCTTC.

With regard to this clone: The sample has other DNA sequences that encode this CDR3 too. The chain employs TRBV4-1 and TRBJ1-2; D is undetermined. Germline CDR1 and CDR2: MGHRA and YSYEKL. The V end was cut by 0 bases, the J end by 2 bases, with 7 bases between. This CDR3 is built from 14 residues. The CDR3 DNA reads as TGCGCCAGCAGCCAAGACGGGGTCAACTATGGCTACACCTTC. It encodes CASSQDGVNYGYTF.

The V call is TRBV5-1, the J call TRBJ2-7; D is uncertain. Trimming shortened V by 5 bases and J by 2 bases, and 14 bases separated the two germline ends. CDR3 length: 14 residues. Germline V CDR1 and CDR2: SGHRS, YFSETQ. CDR3 in DNA: TGCGCCAGCAGTTCCCTCTACCCGCCCTACGAGCAGTACTTC. Encoded protein: CASSSLYPPYEQYF.

This chain connects TRBV29-1 to TRBJ2-3; 8 bases align to TRBD1. CDR1 SQVTM and CDR2 ANQGSEA come from the germline V gene. This CDR3 comprises 13 residues. Trimming at V came to 6 bases and at J to 1 base, leaving 3 bases not matched to a gene. The CDR3 region is CSVRQGRTDTQYF. As DNA, the CDR3 is TGCAGCGTGCGACAGGGGCGCACAGATACGCAGTATTTT.

The chain recombines TRBV29-1 with TRBJ1-1; perhaps TRBD1 as D (5 bases). The V end lost 7 bases, the J end lost 0 bases, and 12 bases lay between the germline ends. This CDR3 is 13 amino acids long. Germline V gene data show CDR1 as SQVTM and CDR2 as ANQGSEA. CDR3 DNA sequence: TGCAGCGCTTGGGGGGTGATGAACACTGAAGCTTTCTTT. It codes for CSAWGVMNTEAFF.

This clone was detected only a few times. This rearrangement joins TRBV7-8 to TRBJ2-4, with TRBD2 matching over 7 bases. Germline V gives CDR1 SGHVS, CDR2 FQNEAQ. The CDR3 is 16 residues long. V shed 0 bases, J shed 0 bases, and the junction held 2 bases outside the gene matches. In nucleotides, the CDR3 is TGTGCCAGCAGCTTAGCGGGGGGGATAGCCAAAAACATTCAGTACTTC. It codes for CASSLAGGIAKNIQYF.

The J gene is TRBJ2-7, the V gene TRBV28; 7 positions match TRBD2. The V segment lost 6 bases and the J segment 3 bases; nucleotides outside the gene matches: 14. This CDR3 is built from 16 residues. From germline, CDR1 is MDHEN and CDR2 SYDVKM. The CDR3 region is CASSLLGTTEGYEQYF. CDR3 DNA sequence: TGTGCCAGCAGCCTACTCGGGACTACCGAGGGCTACGAGCAGTACTTC.

The chain is built from TRBV5-1 and TRBJ2-1; 8 nucleotides agree with TRBD1. This CDR3 comprises 15 residues. Trimming took 5 bases from V and 3 from J; bases not matched to a gene: 7. The V gene's germline CDR1 is SGHRS and CDR2 YFSETQ. The CDR3 reads CASSWTGSGYNEQFF. The CDR3 DNA follows: TGCGCCAGCAGTTGGACAGGGAGCGGCTACAATGAGCAGTTCTTC.

Here the CDR3 DNA reads TGTGCCATCAGCGGGGGCGAGGAGGCTTTCTTT. This codes for CAISGGEEAFF. The V call is TRBV10-3, the J call TRBJ1-1; D is perhaps TRBD1 (6 bases). The CDR3 runs 11 residues. Germline lookup yields CDR1 ENHRY and CDR2 SYGVKD. V was clipped by 6 bases and J by 11 bases, with 13 bases between them.